This T cell receptor (beta chain) was recorded in a study of blood T cells in healthy people across ages (dated by TCRdb to about 2015). General notes on the study: Template switching captured roughly one uniquely barcoded TCR beta cDNA molecule per two T cells in model experiments. The study analyzed two additional independent replicas of 1 million unique cDNA reads from the same blood draw for two donors, one aged 18 to 30 and one aged 80 or older. Age-related changes in TCR beta repertoire diversity were measured in the study by deep sequencing normalized with unique cDNA molecular identifiers. Four age groups were formed from the donors: young (average around 15 years), middle-aged (roughly 38), aged (approximately 60) and long-lived (approximately 80). To avoid experimental bias, donors of different ages were randomly spread across the sequencing lanes. Results the study describes overall, beyond this receptor: Compared with the aged group, the long-lived group had more naive CD4+ T cells, fewer expanded clones and increased TCR diversity, a pattern suggesting age selection. Because profiling used bulk unsorted PBMCs, naive and antigen-experienced compartments could not be compared conclusively. Estimates of total diversity from one million sequenced T cells were regarded as lower bounds and underestimates. The percentage of naive T cells measured by flow cytometry correlated strongly with observed TCR beta diversity. Observed TCR beta diversity per million T cells fell roughly linearly with age, and a significant reduction was already apparent by age about 43. Because donor CMV infection status was unknown, age-related changes in expanded clonotypes were potentially confounded.

Notes on this clonotype: No antigen is known for it. Within one base of it there is no much larger clone, and no base qualities were kept.

To prepare the library, 5' RACE was applied. TCRdb records Illumina HiSeq 2500 as the sequencer. The second PCR ran for roughly 7 to 12 cycles and used a J-beta primer mix along with a sample-barcoded 5' primer. A template-switch 5' adaptor carrying 12 random nucleotides introduced a unique molecular identifier onto each TCR beta cDNA molecule. Each sample yielded at least 2.5 million CDR3-containing paired-end reads. First-strand cDNA synthesis was performed from all RNA using the Mint cDNA synthesis kit, with priming by a TRBC-specific oligonucleotide. Following uracil-DNA glycosylase treatment, a first 18-cycle PCR with universal primers M1SS and BC2_uni_R was performed on all cDNA. In the authors' own workflow: For normalization, 1 million high-quality reads, each with a distinct molecular identifier, were randomly selected from each sample. Instead of being binned into consensus sequences, reads with shared molecular identifiers were discarded. MiTCR, set to a Q25 quality threshold and the strictest error-elimination algorithm, was used for CDR3 identification, clonotype clustering and error correction. A nonparametric unseen species model with Euler transformation was used to estimate a lower bound on total TCR beta diversity. TCRdb cleaned the public reads at Q25 with fastp, built clones with MiXCR and kept in-frame beta chains. Duplicate CDR3 protein sequences are folded into a single record with the most common DNA and genes. What appears here as the V and J calls and clone size reflects TCRdb's work, not the paper's. The sample yields around 900,000 distinct CDR3 sequences; roughly 51% were counted once. The ten largest account for roughly 23% of the sample.

Systemically healthy Caucasian individuals from Russia, 39 in total and aged about 6 to 100 years, were included as donors. Each donor gave around 9.5 milliliters of peripheral blood, collected into EDTA-treated Vacutainer tubes. Ficoll-Paque density-gradient centrifugation was used to isolate PBMCs, with at least 6 million obtained per sample. Trizol reagent was used to extract total RNA from PBMCs, with at least 6 micrograms per sample. For every donor, flow cytometry on a PBMC aliquot measured the percentage of naive CD45RAhigh/CD27high T cells. The CDR3 holds 14 amino acids from the cysteine to the phenylalanine. CDR3 DNA is the only sequence kept; it has 42 bases, read in frame from the first base. According to the germline V gene, CDR1 reads SQVTM and CDR2 reads ANQGSEA.

The chain links TRBV29-1 with TRBJ2-5; 10 junctional bases match TRBD2. The better agreement between TRBJ2-7 and the DNA end casts doubt on the J call. This TCR derives from a woman aged 55-69 years in good health. Sequencing was performed on blood. The sequenced DNA: TGCAGCGTTACTGGGACTAGCGCCTCCTACGAGCAGTACTTC. The encoded protein is CSVTGTSASYEQYF.